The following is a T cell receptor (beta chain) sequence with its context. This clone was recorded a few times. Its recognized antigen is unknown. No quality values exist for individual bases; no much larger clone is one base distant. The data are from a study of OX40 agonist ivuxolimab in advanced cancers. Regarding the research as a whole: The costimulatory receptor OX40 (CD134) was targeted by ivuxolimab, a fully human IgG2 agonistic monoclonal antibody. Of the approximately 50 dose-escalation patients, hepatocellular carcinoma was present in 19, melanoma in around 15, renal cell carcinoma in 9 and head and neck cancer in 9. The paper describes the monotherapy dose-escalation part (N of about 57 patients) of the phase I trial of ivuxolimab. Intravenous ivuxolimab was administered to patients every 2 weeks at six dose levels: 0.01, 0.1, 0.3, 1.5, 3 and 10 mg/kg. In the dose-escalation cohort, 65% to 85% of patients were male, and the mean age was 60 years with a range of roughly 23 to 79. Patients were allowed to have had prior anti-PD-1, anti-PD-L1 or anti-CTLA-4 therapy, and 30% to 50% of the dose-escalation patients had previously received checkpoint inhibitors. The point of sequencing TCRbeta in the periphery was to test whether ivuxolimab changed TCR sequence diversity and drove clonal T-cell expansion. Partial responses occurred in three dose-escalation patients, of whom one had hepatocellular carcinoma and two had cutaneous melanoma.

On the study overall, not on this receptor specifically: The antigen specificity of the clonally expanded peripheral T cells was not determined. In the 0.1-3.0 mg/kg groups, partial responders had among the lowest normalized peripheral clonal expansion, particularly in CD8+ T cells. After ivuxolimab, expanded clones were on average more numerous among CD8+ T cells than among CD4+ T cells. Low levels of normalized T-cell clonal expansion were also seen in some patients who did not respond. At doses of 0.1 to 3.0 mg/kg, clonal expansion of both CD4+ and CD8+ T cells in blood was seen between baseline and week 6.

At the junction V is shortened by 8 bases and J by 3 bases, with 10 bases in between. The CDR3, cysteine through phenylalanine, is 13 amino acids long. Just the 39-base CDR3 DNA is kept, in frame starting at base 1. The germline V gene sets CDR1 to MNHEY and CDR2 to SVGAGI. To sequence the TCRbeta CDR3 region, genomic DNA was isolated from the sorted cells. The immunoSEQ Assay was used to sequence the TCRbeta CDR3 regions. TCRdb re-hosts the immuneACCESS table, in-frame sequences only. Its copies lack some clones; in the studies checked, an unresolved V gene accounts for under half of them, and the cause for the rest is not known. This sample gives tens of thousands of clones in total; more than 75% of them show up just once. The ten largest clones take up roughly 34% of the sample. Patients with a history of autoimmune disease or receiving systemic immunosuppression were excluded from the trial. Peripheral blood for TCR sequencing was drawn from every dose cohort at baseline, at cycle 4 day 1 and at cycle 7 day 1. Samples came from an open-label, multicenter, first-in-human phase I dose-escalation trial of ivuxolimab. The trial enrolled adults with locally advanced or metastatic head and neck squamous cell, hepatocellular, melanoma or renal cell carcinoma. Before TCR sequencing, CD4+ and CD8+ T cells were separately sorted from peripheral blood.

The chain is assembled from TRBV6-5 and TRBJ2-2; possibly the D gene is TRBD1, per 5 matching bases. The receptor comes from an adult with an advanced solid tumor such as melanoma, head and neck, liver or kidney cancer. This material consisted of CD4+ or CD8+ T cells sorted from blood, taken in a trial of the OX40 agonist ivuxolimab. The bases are TGTGCCAGCGTACAGGTGTACACCGGGGAGCTGTTTTTT. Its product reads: CASVQVYTGELFF.